This T cell receptor beta chain was captured in a study of type 1 regulatory T cells. Remarks on this clonotype: Its antigen is not identified.

CDR3 length: 13 amino acids. Germline V gene sequence: CDR1 LNHNV, CDR2 YYDKDF (reference sequence). Trimming shortened V by 0 bases and J by 13 bases, and 15 bases separated the two germline ends. TCRdb reanalysed the reads using MiXCR and keeps one entry per CDR3 protein. This table holds just under 65,000 distinct CDR3 sequences, just under 50% found once. The TCR sequence derives from a human donor in good health. The material sequenced was cultured non-Tr1 T cells, either the whole culture or a sorted T cell fraction (not recorded which). The chain couples TRBV15 to TRBJ1-2; TRBD1 is a possible D gene (5 bases). CDR3 DNA: TGTGCCACCAGCAGAGATCGACAGAGCGACTGCACCTTC. Its translation: CATSRDRQSDCTF.